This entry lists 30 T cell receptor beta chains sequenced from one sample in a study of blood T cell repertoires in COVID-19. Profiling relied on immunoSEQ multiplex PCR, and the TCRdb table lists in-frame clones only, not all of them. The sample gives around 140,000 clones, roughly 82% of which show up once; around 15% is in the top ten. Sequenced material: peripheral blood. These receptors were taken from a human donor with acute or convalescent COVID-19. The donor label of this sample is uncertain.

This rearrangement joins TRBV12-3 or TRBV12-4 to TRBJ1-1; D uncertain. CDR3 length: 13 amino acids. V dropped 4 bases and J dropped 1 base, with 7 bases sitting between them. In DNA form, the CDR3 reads TGTGCCAGCAGTTGGGCTAAGAACACTGAAGCTTTCTTT. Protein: CASSWAKNTEAFF.

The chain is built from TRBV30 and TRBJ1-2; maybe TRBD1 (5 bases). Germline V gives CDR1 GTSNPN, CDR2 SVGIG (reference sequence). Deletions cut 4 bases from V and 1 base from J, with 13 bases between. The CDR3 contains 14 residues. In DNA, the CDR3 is TGTGCCTGGATCTCAGGGAATCTTAACTATGGCTACACCTTC. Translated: CAWISGNLNYGYTF.

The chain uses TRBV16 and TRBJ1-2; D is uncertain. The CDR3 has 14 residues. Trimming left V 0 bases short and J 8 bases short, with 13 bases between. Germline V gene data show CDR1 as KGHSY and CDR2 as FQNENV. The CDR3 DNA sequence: TGTGCCAGCAGCCAATCAAGGAGGGCGAACGGCTACACCTTC. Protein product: CASSQSRRANGYTF.

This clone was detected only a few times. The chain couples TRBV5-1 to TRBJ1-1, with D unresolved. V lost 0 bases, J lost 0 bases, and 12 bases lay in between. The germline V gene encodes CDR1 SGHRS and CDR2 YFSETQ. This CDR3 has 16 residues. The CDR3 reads CASSLDPSRVNTEAFF. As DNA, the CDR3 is TGCGCCAGCAGCTTGGACCCCAGCCGGGTGAACACTGAAGCTTTCTTT. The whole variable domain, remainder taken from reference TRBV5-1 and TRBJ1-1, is KAGVTQTPRYLIKTRGQQVTLSCSPISGHRSVSWYQQTPGQGLQFLFEYFSETQRNKGNFPGRFSGRQFSNSRSEMNVSTLELGDSALYLCASSLDPSRVNTEAFFGQGTRLTVV.

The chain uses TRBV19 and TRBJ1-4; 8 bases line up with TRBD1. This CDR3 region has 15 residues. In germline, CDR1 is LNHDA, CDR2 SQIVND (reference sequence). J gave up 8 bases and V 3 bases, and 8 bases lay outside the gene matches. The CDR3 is CASSIQGAGEEKLFF. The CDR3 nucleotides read TGTGCCAGTAGTATTCAGGGGGCAGGAGAGGAAAAACTGTTTTTT.

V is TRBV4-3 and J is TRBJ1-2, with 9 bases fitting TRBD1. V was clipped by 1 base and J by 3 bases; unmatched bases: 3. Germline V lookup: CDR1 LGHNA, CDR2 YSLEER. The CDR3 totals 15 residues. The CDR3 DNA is TGCGCCAGCAGCCAAGGACAGGGGGGGGACTATGGCTACACCTTC. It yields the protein CASSQGQGGDYGYTF.

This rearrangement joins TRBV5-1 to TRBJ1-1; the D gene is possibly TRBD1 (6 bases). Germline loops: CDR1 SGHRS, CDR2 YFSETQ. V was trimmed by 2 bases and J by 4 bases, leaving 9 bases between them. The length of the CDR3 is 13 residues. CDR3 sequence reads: CASSLGGATEAFF. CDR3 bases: TGCGCCAGCAGCTTAGGGGGTGCCACTGAAGCTTTCTTT.

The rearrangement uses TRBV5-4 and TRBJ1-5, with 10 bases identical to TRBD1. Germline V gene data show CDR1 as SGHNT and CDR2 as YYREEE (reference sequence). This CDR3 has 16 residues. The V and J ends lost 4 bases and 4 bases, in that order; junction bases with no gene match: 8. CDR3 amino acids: CASSKTGTGENQPQHF. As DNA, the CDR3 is TGTGCCAGCAGCAAGACCGGGACAGGGGAAAATCAGCCCCAGCATTTT.

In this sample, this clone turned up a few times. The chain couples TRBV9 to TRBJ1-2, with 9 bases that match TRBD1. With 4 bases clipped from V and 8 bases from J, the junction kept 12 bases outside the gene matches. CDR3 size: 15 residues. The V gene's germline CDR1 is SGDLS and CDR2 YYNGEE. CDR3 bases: TGTGCCAGCAGCCGCGTGGCGGGACAGGGTAGAGGCTACACCTTC. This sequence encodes CASSRVAGQGRGYTF.

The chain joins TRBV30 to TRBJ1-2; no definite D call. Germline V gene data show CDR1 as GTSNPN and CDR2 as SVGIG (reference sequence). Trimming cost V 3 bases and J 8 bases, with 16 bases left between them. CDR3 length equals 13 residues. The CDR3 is CAWRPMEGVGYTF. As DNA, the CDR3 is TGTGCCTGGAGACCGATGGAGGGTGTCGGCTACACCTTC.

The CDR3 here is CASSQQGQSQETQYF. The CDR3 DNA sequence: TGCGCCAGCAGCCAACAGGGACAGTCCCAAGAGACCCAGTACTTC. The chain has TRBV4-3 and TRBJ2-5; 7 bases are a match to TRBD1. CDR1 is LGHNA and CDR2 is YSLEER in the germline V gene. The CDR3 extends over 15 amino acids. With 2 bases clipped from V and 1 base from J, the junction kept 4 bases outside the gene matches.

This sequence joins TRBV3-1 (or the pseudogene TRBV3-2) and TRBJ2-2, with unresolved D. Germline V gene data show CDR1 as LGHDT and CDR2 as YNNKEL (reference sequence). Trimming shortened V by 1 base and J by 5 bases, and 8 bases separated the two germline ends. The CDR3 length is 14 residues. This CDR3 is CASSQGAQTGELFF. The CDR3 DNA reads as TGTGCCAGCAGCCAAGGGGCCCAGACCGGGGAGCTGTTTTTT.

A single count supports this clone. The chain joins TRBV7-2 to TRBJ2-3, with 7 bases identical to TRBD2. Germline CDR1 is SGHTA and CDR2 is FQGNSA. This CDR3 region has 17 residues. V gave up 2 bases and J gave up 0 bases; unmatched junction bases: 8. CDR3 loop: CASSLRGLAVSTDTQYF. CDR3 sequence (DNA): TGTGCCAGCAGCTTACGAGGGCTAGCGGTTAGCACAGATACGCAGTATTTT. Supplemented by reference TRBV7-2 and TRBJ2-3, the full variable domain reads GAGVSQSPSNKVTEKGKDVELRCDPISGHTALYWYRQSLGQGLEFLIYFQGNSAPDKSGLPSDRFSAERTGGSVSTLTIQRTQQEDSAVYLCASSLRGLAVSTDTQYFGPGTRLTVL.

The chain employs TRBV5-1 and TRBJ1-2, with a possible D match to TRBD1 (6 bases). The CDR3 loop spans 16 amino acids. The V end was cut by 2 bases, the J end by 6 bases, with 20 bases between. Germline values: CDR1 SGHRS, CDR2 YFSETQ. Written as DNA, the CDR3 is TGCGCCAGCAGCTTACCCACGGGCAGGGGAGAGGATGGCTACACCTTC. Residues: CASSLPTGRGEDGYTF.

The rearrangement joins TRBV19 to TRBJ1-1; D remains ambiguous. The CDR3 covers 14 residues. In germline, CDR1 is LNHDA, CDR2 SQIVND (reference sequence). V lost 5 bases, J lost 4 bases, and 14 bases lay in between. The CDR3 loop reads CASSSSNFGTEAFF. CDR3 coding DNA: TGTGCCAGTAGTTCGAGCAACTTTGGCACTGAAGCTTTCTTT.

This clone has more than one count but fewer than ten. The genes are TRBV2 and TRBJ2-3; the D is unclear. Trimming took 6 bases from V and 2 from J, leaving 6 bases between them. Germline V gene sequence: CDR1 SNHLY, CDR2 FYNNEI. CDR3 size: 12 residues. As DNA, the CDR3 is TGTGCCAGCAGGCTATTCACAGATACGCAGTATTTT. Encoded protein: CASRLFTDTQYF.

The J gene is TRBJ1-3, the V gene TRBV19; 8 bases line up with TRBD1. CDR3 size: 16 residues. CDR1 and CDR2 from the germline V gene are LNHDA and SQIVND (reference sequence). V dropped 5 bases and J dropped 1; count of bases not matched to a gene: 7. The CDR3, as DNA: TGTGCCAGTAGTGACCGGACAGGGCGGTCTGGAAACACCATATATTTT. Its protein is CASSDRTGRSGNTIYF. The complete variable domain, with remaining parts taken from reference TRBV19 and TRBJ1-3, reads DGGITQSPKYLFRKEGQNVTLSCEQNLNHDAMYWYRQDPGQGLRLIYYSQIVNDFQKGDIAEGYSVSREKKESFPLTVTSAQKNPTAFYLCASSDRTGRSGNTIYFGEGSWLTVV.

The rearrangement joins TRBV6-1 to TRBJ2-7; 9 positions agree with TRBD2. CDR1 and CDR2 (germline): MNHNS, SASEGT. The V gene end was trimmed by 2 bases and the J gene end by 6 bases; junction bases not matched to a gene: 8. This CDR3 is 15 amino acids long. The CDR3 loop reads CASSESGGGATEQYF. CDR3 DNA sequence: TGTGCCAGCAGTGAAAGCGGCGGGGGGGCCACCGAGCAGTACTTC.

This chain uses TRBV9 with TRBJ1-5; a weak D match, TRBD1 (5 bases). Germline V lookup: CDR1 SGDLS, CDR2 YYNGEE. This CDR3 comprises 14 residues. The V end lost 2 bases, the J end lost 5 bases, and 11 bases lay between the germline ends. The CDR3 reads CASSVGGVDQPQHF. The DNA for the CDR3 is TGTGCCAGCAGCGTCGGAGGGGTAGATCAGCCCCAGCATTTT. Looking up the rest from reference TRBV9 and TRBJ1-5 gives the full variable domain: DSGVTQTPKHLITATGQRVTLRCSPRSGDLSVYWYQQSLDQGLQFLIQYYNGEERAKGNILERFSAQQFPDLHSELNLSSLELGDSALYFCASSVGGVDQPQHFGDGTRLSIL.

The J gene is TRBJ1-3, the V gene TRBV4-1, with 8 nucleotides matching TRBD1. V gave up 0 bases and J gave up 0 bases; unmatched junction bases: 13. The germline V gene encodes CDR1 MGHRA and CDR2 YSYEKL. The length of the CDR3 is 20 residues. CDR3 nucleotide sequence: TGCGCCAGCAGCCAAGAAGGACAGAATTGGGACAGGCTCTCTGGAAACACCATATATTTT. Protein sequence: CASSQEGQNWDRLSGNTIYF.

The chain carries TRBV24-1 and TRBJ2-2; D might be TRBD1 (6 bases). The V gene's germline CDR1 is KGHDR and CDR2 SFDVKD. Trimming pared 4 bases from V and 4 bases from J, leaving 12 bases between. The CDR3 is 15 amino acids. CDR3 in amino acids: CATSDAGQPTGELFF. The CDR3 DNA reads TGTGCCACCAGTGACGCTGGACAGCCCACCGGGGAGCTGTTTTTT.

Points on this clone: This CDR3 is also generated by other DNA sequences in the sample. The CDR3 sequence: CASRPTGGNQPQHF. The CDR3 DNA reads as TGTGCCAGTAGACCGACAGGGGGTAATCAGCCCCAGCATTTT. This rearrangement joins TRBV19 to TRBJ1-5; TRBD1 agrees at 9 bases. J lost 4 bases, V lost 6 bases, and 4 bases had no gene match. The CDR3 is made up of 14 amino acids. CDR1 is LNHDA, CDR2 SQIVND, per germline (reference sequence).

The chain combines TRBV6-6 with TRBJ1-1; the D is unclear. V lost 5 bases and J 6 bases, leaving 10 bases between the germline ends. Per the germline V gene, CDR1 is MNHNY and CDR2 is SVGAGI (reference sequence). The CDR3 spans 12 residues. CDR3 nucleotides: TGTGCCAGCAGTCGCCCATCCCCTGAAGCTTTCTTT. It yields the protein CASSRPSPEAFF.

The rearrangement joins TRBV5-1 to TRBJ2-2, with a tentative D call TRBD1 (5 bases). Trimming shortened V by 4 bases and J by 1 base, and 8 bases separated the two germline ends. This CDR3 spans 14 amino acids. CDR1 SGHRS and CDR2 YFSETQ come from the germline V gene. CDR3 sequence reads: CASSMQGNTGELFF. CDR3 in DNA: TGCGCCAGCAGCATGCAGGGGAACACCGGGGAGCTGTTTTTT.

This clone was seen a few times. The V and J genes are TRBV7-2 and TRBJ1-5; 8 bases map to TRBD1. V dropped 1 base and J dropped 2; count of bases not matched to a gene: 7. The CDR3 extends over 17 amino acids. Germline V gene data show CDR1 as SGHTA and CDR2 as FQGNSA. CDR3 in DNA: TGTGCCAGCAGCTTAGAGGACAGGGTGACGCGCAATCAGCCCCAGCATTTT. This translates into CASSLEDRVTRNQPQHF.

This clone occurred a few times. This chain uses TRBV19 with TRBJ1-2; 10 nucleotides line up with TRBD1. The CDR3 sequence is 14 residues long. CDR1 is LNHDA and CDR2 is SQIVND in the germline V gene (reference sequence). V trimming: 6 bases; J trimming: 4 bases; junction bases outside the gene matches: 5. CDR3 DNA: TGTGCCAGTAGCGGACAGGGGGGATTCTATGGCTACACCTTC. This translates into CASSGQGGFYGYTF.

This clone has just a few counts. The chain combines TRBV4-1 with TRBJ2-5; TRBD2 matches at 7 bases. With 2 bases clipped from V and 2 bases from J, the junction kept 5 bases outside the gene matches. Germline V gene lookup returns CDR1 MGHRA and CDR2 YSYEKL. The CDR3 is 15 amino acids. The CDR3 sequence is CASSQRGDSQETQYF. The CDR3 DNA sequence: TGCGCCAGCAGCCAACGGGGGGACTCTCAAGAGACCCAGTACTTC.

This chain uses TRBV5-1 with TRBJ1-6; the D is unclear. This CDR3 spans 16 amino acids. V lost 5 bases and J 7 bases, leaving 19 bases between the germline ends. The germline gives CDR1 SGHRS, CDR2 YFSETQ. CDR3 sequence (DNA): TGCGCCAGCAGGTCTGGACCGGGGATCGAGAATTCACCCCTCCACTTT. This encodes CASRSGPGIENSPLHF.

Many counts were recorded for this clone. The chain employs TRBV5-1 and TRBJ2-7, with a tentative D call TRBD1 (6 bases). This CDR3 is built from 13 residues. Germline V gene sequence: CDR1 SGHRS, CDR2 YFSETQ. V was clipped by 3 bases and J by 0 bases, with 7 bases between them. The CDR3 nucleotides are TGCGCCAGCAGCTCGGACAGCTCCTACGAGCAGTACTTC. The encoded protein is CASSSDSSYEQYF.

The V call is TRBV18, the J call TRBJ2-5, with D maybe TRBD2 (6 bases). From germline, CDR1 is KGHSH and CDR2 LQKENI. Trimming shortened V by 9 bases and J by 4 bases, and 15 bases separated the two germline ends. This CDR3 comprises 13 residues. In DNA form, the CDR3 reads TGTGCCAGTTCTGGGGGAGGCGGAGAGACCCAGTACTTC. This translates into CASSGGGGETQYF.